This TCR beta chain was identified in a study of CD8+ T cells in alopecia areata. At the level of the study: Treated patients received oral tofacitinib, 5 to 10 mg twice daily.

TCR sequencing used cDNA made by reverse transcription of extracted RNA. Sequenced by immunoSEQ multiplex PCR; TCRdb stores in-frame clones only, minus some. The data show about 150,000 clones, around 50% seen once. Turning to this clone: Its antigen is undetermined.

The authors sorted CD4+ and CD8+ T cells from PBMCs. Whole-study results and caveats: Among patients, TCR sharing was less clear than in mice, a difference possibly due in part to HLA diversity in the patient population.

Sequencing was performed on CD4+ T cells sorted from blood. The sequence was collected from a human donor with alopecia areata.

The CDR3 protein is CSVEASGTEQYF. CDR3 DNA: TGCAGCGTTGAAGCTAGCGGGACCGAGCAGTACTTC. The chain carries TRBV29-1 and TRBJ2-7, with 9 nucleotides matching TRBD2. V lost 1 base to trimming and J lost 6 bases; unmatched junction nucleotides: 1. Germline CDR1 reads SQVTM; CDR2 reads ANQGSEA. The CDR3 spans 12 residues.